This T cell receptor (beta chain) comes out of a study of post-analysis software for immune sequencing data. The study, taken as a whole, reports: Among 5 or 6 TRBV segments more frequent in patients than controls were TRBV5-6, TRBV5-1 and TRBV20-1. Samples prepared in the same batch strongly co-clustered by F measure. Multiple sclerosis patients showed significantly lower normalized Chao1 diversity than controls did.

V was clipped by 0 bases and J by 8 bases; unmatched bases: 4. This CDR3 is 13 amino acids long. The germline gives CDR1 SQVTM, CDR2 ANQGSEA. A word on this clonotype: Antigen: not known.

Included in the TCR beta cDNA libraries were unique molecular identifiers. Researchers reported 400,000 to 550,000 cDNA molecules coming from approximately 1 to 10 million T cells. Each CDR3 protein is one row after TCRdb ran MiXCR on the PCR reads. The table includes roughly 410,000 distinct CDR3 sequences, 30% to 45% detected once. The rearrangement joins TRBV29-1 to TRBJ2-1; 7 bases fit TRBD2. The sample comprised blood. The receptor comes from a girl aged 10 to 17 with multiple sclerosis. CDR3 residues: CSVEDPLADEQFF. The CDR3 DNA sequence: TGCAGCGTTGAAGATCCCCTAGCGGATGAGCAGTTCTTC.